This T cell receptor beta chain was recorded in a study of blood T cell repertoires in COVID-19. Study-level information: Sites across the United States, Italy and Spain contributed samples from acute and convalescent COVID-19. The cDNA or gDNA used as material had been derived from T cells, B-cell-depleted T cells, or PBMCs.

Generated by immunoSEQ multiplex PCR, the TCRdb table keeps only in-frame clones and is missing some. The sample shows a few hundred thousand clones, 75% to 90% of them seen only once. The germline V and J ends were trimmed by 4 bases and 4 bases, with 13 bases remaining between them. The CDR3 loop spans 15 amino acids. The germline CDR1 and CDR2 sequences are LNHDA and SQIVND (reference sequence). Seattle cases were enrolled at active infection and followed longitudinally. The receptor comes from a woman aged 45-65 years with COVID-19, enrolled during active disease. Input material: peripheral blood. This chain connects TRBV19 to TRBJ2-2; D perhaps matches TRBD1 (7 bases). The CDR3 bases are TGTGCCAGTAGTAGACAGGGAGGTGGCACCGGGGAGCTGTTTTTT. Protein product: CASSRQGGGTGELFF.